Listed below are T cell receptor beta chains from one sample, sequenced in a study of blood T cell repertoires in COVID-19. The repertoire was sequenced with immunoSEQ multiplex PCR; TCRdb's copy has only in-frame clones and lacks some. The repertoire consists of 200,000 or so clones, with 70% to 90% occurring once and the leading ten covering 4.5% to 6%. The sample was peripheral blood. These receptor sequences come from a woman in her seventies with active or convalescent COVID-19. Both conserved end residues are part of each CDR3. The order of the fields is J gene, V gene, D gene, clone size, CDR3 protein, CDR3 DNA. A D gene is named only where the DNA matches it firmly. Clone size, where shown, is once, few, many, or a class for clones that have expanded.

j_call: TRBJ2-7
v_call: TRBV27
d_call: TRBD2
clone_size: NA
cdr3_aa: CASSSRGGYYEQYF
cdr3_nt: TGTGCCAGCAGTTCTCGGGGGGGATACTACGAGCAGTACTTC

j_call: TRBJ2-7
v_call: TRBV19
d_call: NA
clone_size: NA
cdr3_aa: CASSKAWGEWGEQYF
cdr3_nt: TGTGCCAGTAGTAAAGCTTGGGGGGAGTGGGGCGAGCAGTACTTC

j_call: TRBJ2-7
v_call: TRBV6-2/TRBV6-3
d_call: TRBD2
clone_size: NA
cdr3_aa: CASSYQRGTYEQYF
cdr3_nt: TGTGCCAGCAGTTATCAGCGGGGAACCTACGAGCAGTACTTC

j_call: TRBJ1-2
v_call: TRBV5-4
d_call: TRBD1
clone_size: NA
cdr3_aa: CASSLTGTGWGGYTF
cdr3_nt: TGTGCCAGCAGCCTCACCGGGACAGGGTGGGGTGGCTACACCTTC

j_call: TRBJ1-5
v_call: TRBV24-1
d_call: NA
clone_size: NA
cdr3_aa: CATRDTVRLGPQHF
cdr3_nt: TGTGCCACGAGGGACACGGTAAGGTTGGGGCCCCAGCATTTT

j_call: TRBJ2-1
v_call: TRBV4-1
d_call: NA
clone_size: NA
cdr3_aa: CASSQSHGGNSYNEQFF
cdr3_nt: TGCGCCAGCAGCCAATCACATGGCGGGAACTCCTACAATGAGCAGTTCTTC

j_call: TRBJ2-1
v_call: TRBV13
d_call: TRBD1
clone_size: NA
cdr3_aa: CASSLRDRLTYNEQFF
cdr3_nt: TGTGCCAGCAGCCTCCGGGACAGGCTTACCTACAATGAGCAGTTCTTC

j_call: TRBJ1-1
v_call: TRBV7-9
d_call: NA
clone_size: NA
cdr3_aa: CASSSRGGRAEAFF
cdr3_nt: TGTGCCAGCAGCTCCCGGGGGGGAAGGGCTGAAGCTTTCTTT

j_call: TRBJ2-7
v_call: TRBV28
d_call: NA
clone_size: NA
cdr3_aa: CASSLGSSYEQYF
cdr3_nt: TGTGCCAGCAGTTTGGGGAGCTCCTACGAGCAGTACTTC

j_call: TRBJ2-1
v_call: TRBV11-2
d_call: NA
clone_size: NA
cdr3_aa: CASSLDRNEQFF
cdr3_nt: TGTGCCAGCAGCTTAGACCGTAATGAGCAGTTCTTC

j_call: TRBJ2-3
v_call: TRBV2
d_call: NA
clone_size: NA
cdr3_aa: CASSREDTQYF
cdr3_nt: TGTGCCAGCAGCCGGGAGGATACGCAGTATTTT

j_call: TRBJ1-6
v_call: TRBV10-3
d_call: NA
clone_size: NA
cdr3_aa: CAISGNSNSPLHF
cdr3_nt: TGTGCCATCAGTGGGAACAGCAATTCACCCCTCCACTTT

j_call: TRBJ1-1
v_call: TRBV18
d_call: NA
clone_size: NA
cdr3_aa: CASSPDTLNTEAFF
cdr3_nt: TGTGCCAGCTCGCCGGACACTCTGAACACTGAAGCTTTCTTT

j_call: TRBJ2-1
v_call: TRBV2
d_call: TRBD2
clone_size: few
cdr3_aa: CASSEGSGSNNEQFF
cdr3_nt: TGTGCCAGCAGTGAGGGTAGCGGGAGTAACAATGAGCAGTTCTTC

j_call: TRBJ2-5
v_call: TRBV4-1
d_call: TRBD1
clone_size: once
cdr3_aa: CASSHATQGLNRETQYF
cdr3_nt: TGCGCCAGCAGTCACGCAACACAGGGGTTGAATAGGGAGACCCAGTACTTC

j_call: TRBJ1-2
v_call: TRBV6-1
d_call: TRBD1
clone_size: once
cdr3_aa: CASSESWQGVNTF
cdr3_nt: TGTGCCAGCAGTGAATCCTGGCAGGGGGTGAACACCTTC

j_call: TRBJ2-5
v_call: TRBV4-1
d_call: TRBD2
clone_size: NA
cdr3_aa: CASSPVAGGPQETQYF
cdr3_nt: TGCGCCAGCAGCCCAGTGGCGGGAGGCCCTCAAGAGACCCAGTACTTC

j_call: TRBJ2-1
v_call: TRBV5-1
d_call: TRBD2
clone_size: NA
cdr3_aa: CASSWTSGWTGSYNEQFF
cdr3_nt: TGCGCCAGCAGCTGGACTAGCGGGTGGACGGGTTCCTACAATGAGCAGTTCTTC

j_call: TRBJ2-7
v_call: TRBV9
d_call: NA
clone_size: NA
cdr3_aa: CASSVGSGVGYEQYF
cdr3_nt: TGTGCCAGCAGCGTAGGGTCGGGAGTGGGTTACGAGCAGTACTTC

j_call: TRBJ2-3
v_call: TRBV9
d_call: TRBD2
clone_size: NA
cdr3_aa: CASSVALARGTDTQYF
cdr3_nt: TGTGCCAGCAGCGTAGCACTAGCGCGGGGCACAGATACGCAGTATTTT

j_call: TRBJ1-1
v_call: TRBV28
d_call: NA
clone_size: NA
cdr3_aa: CASSYALSRVEAFF
cdr3_nt: TGTGCCAGCAGTTACGCTCTATCCAGGGTGGAAGCTTTCTTT

j_call: TRBJ1-5
v_call: TRBV7-9
d_call: NA
clone_size: NA
cdr3_aa: CASSSFRDTRSNQPQHF
cdr3_nt: TGTGCCAGCAGCTCGTTCCGGGACACCAGAAGCAATCAGCCCCAGCATTTT

j_call: TRBJ1-2
v_call: TRBV28
d_call: NA
clone_size: NA
cdr3_aa: CASSPAAPGDGGYTF
cdr3_nt: TGTGCCAGCAGCCCAGCGGCCCCAGGGGATGGTGGCTACACCTTC

j_call: TRBJ1-1
v_call: TRBV11-2
d_call: TRBD1
clone_size: NA
cdr3_aa: CASRPGTVTREAFF
cdr3_nt: TGTGCCAGCAGGCCCGGGACAGTCACTCGAGAAGCTTTCTTT

j_call: TRBJ2-5
v_call: TRBV2
d_call: NA
clone_size: NA
cdr3_aa: CASTPGTGAETQYF
cdr3_nt: TGTGCCAGCACTCCCGGGACTGGGGCTGAGACCCAGTACTTC

j_call: TRBJ2-5
v_call: TRBV5-1
d_call: TRBD2
clone_size: NA
cdr3_aa: CASSLGGSKETQYF
cdr3_nt: TGCGCCAGCAGCTTGGGCGGGAGTAAGGAGACCCAGTACTTC